This T cell receptor (beta chain) derives from a study of cytomegalovirus exposure and HLA in healthy donors. Notes on the study in general: Immune exposure was documented only through CMV serostatus. Earlier analysis found most TCR beta V segments productive about 90% or about 30% of the time. In a later analysis, 16,951 TCR beta sequences were associated with HLA alleles at 0.05 false discovery rate.

A remark on this clone: Its antigen is unidentified.

The PCR made use of 60 Vbeta and 13 Jbeta primers. Clones were read by immunoSEQ multiplex PCR, and TCRdb kept only the in-frame ones, dropping some. The table lists approximately 54,000 clones, 82% of them singletons. This TCR was sampled from a woman aged 18-30 years in good health and CMV-seronegative. Material: PBMCs.

CDR3 DNA sequence: TGTGCCAGCAGCGTCAGCGGGAGCTCCTACAATGAGCAGTTCTTC. Amino acids: CASSVSGSSYNEQFF. The J gene is TRBJ2-1, the V gene TRBV9; 8 positions agree with TRBD2. V was clipped by 2 bases and J by 0 bases; unmatched bases: 1. There are 15 residues in the CDR3. The germline CDR1 and CDR2 sequences are SGDLS and YYNGEE.